The 13 T cell receptor beta chains reported below all come from one sample, sequenced in a study of T cells in women clearing cervical HPV infection. TCRdb's table, derived via immunoSEQ multiplex PCR, lists solely in-frame clones and lacks some. Recorded here are under 50,000 clones; the top ten clones represent approximately 1%. The sample consisted of blood buffy coat. Every receptor here comes from a woman between 18 and 75 years old with a cervical HPV16 infection that either progressed to CIN3+ or cleared (not recorded which).

To note about this clone: The CDR3 is cut off 3 residues early in the read; its end comes from the germline J gene. The V gene is TRBV20-1, the J gene TRBJ2-1, with TRBD2 matching over 11 bases. Germline V gene sequence: CDR1 DFQATT, CDR2 SNEGSKA (reference sequence). With 3 bases clipped from V and 0 bases from J, the junction kept 10 bases outside the gene matches. The CDR3 runs to 18 residues. CDR3 residues: CSASTSGGHASSYNEQFF. The sequenced part of the CDR3 DNA is TGCAGTGCTAGTACTAGCGGGGGTCATGCTAGCTCCTACAATGAG.

Of note for this clone: Its ends do not fully match the called genes, so a read error is possible. Read data end 3 residues before the CDR3 end; the end is taken from the germline J gene. This specimen includes other DNA sequences encoding the same CDR3. V usage is TRBV7-9 and J usage is TRBJ1-3, with 9 bases fitting TRBD1. Germline V CDR1 and CDR2: SEHNR, FQNEAQ (reference sequence). This CDR3 region has 14 residues. The DNA read from the CDR3 is TGTGCCTGGGACAGGGACCCCACTGGAAACACA. Translating it yields CAWDRDPTGNT. The CDR3 in its entirety is CAWDRDPTGNTIYF.

Turning to this clone: From the germline J gene comes the end of the CDR3, since the read stops 3 residues before it. The J gene is TRBJ1-2, the V gene TRBV27, with 9 bases matching TRBD1. The V segment lost 5 bases and the J segment 4 bases; nucleotides outside the gene matches: 14. Germline V gene sequence: CDR1 MNHEY, CDR2 SMNVEV (reference sequence). This CDR3 contains 17 residues. The CDR3 reads CASSPSRDRVSSYGYTF. CDR3 bases read: TGTGCCAGCAGTCCGTCCCGGGACAGGGTCAGTTCCTATGGC.

In regard to this clone: The read finishes 3 residues shy of the CDR3 end, and the germline J gene is used to complete it. This rearrangement joins TRBV18 to TRBJ2-4; perhaps D is TRBD1 or TRBD2 (5 bases each). This CDR3 comprises 14 residues. The germline V gene has CDR1 KGHSH and CDR2 LQKENI. The CDR3 bases that were read are TGTGCCAGCTCACCCGGGTTAGGGAGACAGTTT. Translated: CASSPGLGRQF. The CDR3, in full, reads CASSPGLGRQFQYF.

For this clone: The sequence runs out 3 residues before the end of the CDR3; the remainder is reconstructed from the germline J gene. This rearrangement joins TRBV6-1 to TRBJ2-7; D may correspond to TRBD1 or TRBD2 (5 bases each). This CDR3 is 16 amino acids long. Germline assignment: CDR1 MNHNS and CDR2 SASEGT. The V gene lost 2 bases and the J gene lost 0 bases, with 14 bases spanning the gap. The CDR3 sequence: CASSEWLRGSSYEQYF. The sequenced CDR3 bases are TGTGCCAGCAGTGAATGGTTGAGGGGCAGCTCCTACGAG.

Turning to this clone: One end of the junction fails to match germline, which may point to a read error. The missing CDR3 end, 3 residues past where the read stops, is filled in from the germline J gene. The V call is TRBV5-1, the J call TRBJ2-3; tentatively, D is TRBD2 (5 bases). This CDR3 is built from 13 residues. CDR1 is SGHRS, CDR2 YFSETQ, per germline. The part of the CDR3 DNA that was read is TGCGCCAGCAGCCCAGGAGGTCCAGAGACG. This sequence encodes CASSPGGPET. Given in full, the CDR3 is CASSPGGPETQYF.

About this clone itself: The DNA ends 3 residues before the CDR3 does, and the rest of the CDR3 is filled in from the germline J gene. The chain uses TRBV7-9 and TRBJ1-6, with a tentative D call TRBD1 (6 bases). The germline V and J ends were trimmed by 4 bases and 8 bases, with 12 bases remaining between them. Germline V gene lookup returns CDR1 SEHNR and CDR2 FQNEAQ (reference sequence). The CDR3 covers 14 residues. The chain's CDR3 is CASSSDRNYSPLHF. The sequenced part of the CDR3 DNA is TGTGCCAGCAGCTCGGACAGAAACTATTCACCC.

Details on this clone: The read is 3 residues too short to cover the CDR3 end, so that end is filled in from the germline J gene. The chain has TRBV7-8 and TRBJ2-1, with 10 bases aligning to TRBD1. The germline gives CDR1 SGHVS, CDR2 FQNEAQ. This CDR3 is built from 16 residues. Losses at the gene ends were 5 bases for V and 7 bases for J; bases not matched to a gene: 11. CDR3 bases read: TGTGCCAGCAGCGGGAGACAGGGGGCAACTACGAATGAG. Residues: CASSGRQGATTNE. Given in full, the CDR3 is CASSGRQGATTNEQFF. Variable domain in full (rest from reference TRBV7-8 and TRBJ2-1): GAGVSQSPRYKVAKRGQDVALRCDPISGHVSLFWYQQALGQGPEFLTYFQNEAQLDKSGLPSDRFFAERPEGSVSTLKIQRTQQEDSAVYLCASSGRQGATTNEQFFGPGTRLTVL.

To note about this clone: The read ends 3 residues before the CDR3 terminus; that terminus is restored from the germline J gene. The gene calls are TRBV2 and TRBJ2-7; 7 bases fit TRBD1. The V gene end was trimmed by 7 bases and the J gene end by 3 bases; junction bases not matched to a gene: 9. Germline V gene data show CDR1 as SNHLY and CDR2 as FYNNEI. The CDR3 is 14 residues long. CDR3 bases read: TGTGCCAGCACCGGGGACAGAAACCGCTACGAG. Protein: CASTGDRNRYE. The whole CDR3 protein reads CASTGDRNRYEQYF.

The covered CDR3 bases are TGCAGTGCCAGGGGGACGGGCGCCCATAGCACAGATACG. Its protein product is CSARGTGAHSTDT. In full, the CDR3 is CSARGTGAHSTDTQYF. V gene TRBV20-1 combines with J gene TRBJ2-3; 7 positions match TRBD1. The read ends 3 residues before the CDR3 terminus; that terminus is restored from the germline J gene. The CDR3 length is 16 residues. Germline assignment: CDR1 DFQATT and CDR2 SNEGSKA (reference sequence). The trim removed 6 bases at V and 0 bases at J, leaving 12 bases unmatched.

Regarding this clone: Coverage ceases 3 residues before the CDR3 finishes, and the germline J gene fills in the end. This sequence joins TRBV20-1 and TRBJ2-5, with 7 nucleotides matching TRBD2. CDR3 size: 11 residues. V shed 6 bases and J 5 bases; nucleotides not matched to a gene: 3. Looked up from germline, CDR1 is DFQATT and CDR2 is SNEGSKA (reference sequence). CDR3 bases read: TGCAGTGCCTGGGGGGGGGAGACC. Protein: CSAWGGET. The CDR3 reads in full as CSAWGGETQYF.

CDR3 sequence reads: CASSLGRGRSQPQHF. The CDR3 DNA, read in part, is TGTGCCAGCAGCCTCGGCCGGGGTCGGAGTCAGCCC. The chain combines TRBV7-8 with TRBJ1-5, with unresolved D. The read ends 3 residues shy of where the CDR3 ends; the end is completed using the germline J gene. Germline loops: CDR1 SGHVS, CDR2 FQNEAQ. V lost 5 bases and J 6 bases, leaving 17 bases between the germline ends. This CDR3 has 15 residues. The complete variable domain, with remaining parts taken from reference TRBV7-8 and TRBJ1-5, reads GAGVSQSPRYKVAKRGQDVALRCDPISGHVSLFWYQQALGQGPEFLTYFQNEAQLDKSGLPSDRFFAERPEGSVSTLKIQRTQQEDSAVYLCASSLGRGRSQPQHFGDGTRLSIL.

Concerning this clone: Read sequence stops 3 residues before the CDR3 end, and the germline J gene provides the missing end. The rearrangement uses TRBV18 and TRBJ2-3; D is ambiguous. This CDR3 is built from 11 residues. Looked up from germline, CDR1 is KGHSH and CDR2 is LQKENI. The CDR3 sequence is CASSLQETQYF. The sequenced part of the CDR3 DNA is TGTGCCAGCTCACTACAAGAGACG.